This T cell receptor (beta chain) was documented in a study of CD8 T cells in ankylosing spondylitis. General study findings and limits: With a CD8+ phenotype, disease-linked clones were relatively rare in peripheral blood.

V was pared by 2 bases and J by 8 bases, with 19 bases between. The germline CDR1 and CDR2 sequences are ENHRY and SYGVKD. CDR3 length equals 16 residues. For TCR beta, libraries came from quantitative 5'-RACE with molecular barcodes. Each CDR3 protein gets one entry after TCRdb re-called the 5' RACE reads with MiXCR. The data hold 250,000 or so distinct CDR3 sequences, with 20% to 30% observed a single time. Of note for this clonotype: Its antigen is still unknown.

Sample: blood, either unsorted or a sorted T cell fraction (not recorded which). The chain carries TRBV10-3 and TRBJ2-1, with no clear D. The receptor's source is a male donor with ankylosing spondylitis or in good health (not recorded which). The CDR3 region is CAISEGAWGFVDEQFF. CDR3 DNA: TGTGCCATCAGTGAGGGCGCTTGGGGTTTCGTCGATGAGCAGTTCTTC.